The 20 T cell receptor beta chains presented below share a single source sample, sequenced in a study of cytomegalovirus exposure and HLA in healthy donors. The primer mix had 60 Vbeta and 13 Jbeta primers. Here immunoSEQ multiplex PCR was the method, and the copy in TCRdb shows in-frame clones only, minus some. The repertoire holds roughly 100,000 clones, with approximately 64% as singletons. Sequenced: PBMCs. Source of these receptors: a woman in her forties or fifties in good health and CMV-seronegative.

The V call is TRBV19, the J call TRBJ2-3; D possibly corresponds to TRBD1 (6 bases). The CDR3 sequence is 15 residues long. Germline V gene lookup returns CDR1 LNHDA and CDR2 SQIVND (reference sequence). V lost 5 bases, J lost 5 bases, and 17 bases lay in between. The CDR3 DNA reads TGTGCCAGTAGTGGGGAAGGGGGTTACAGAGATACGCAGTATTTT. This encodes CASSGEGGYRDTQYF.

The chain couples TRBV6-1 to TRBJ1-1, with D perhaps TRBD1 (5 bases). The CDR3 extends over 13 amino acids. V lost 6 bases and J lost 8, with 16 bases in between. The germline V gene has CDR1 MNHNS and CDR2 SASEGT. The CDR3 DNA follows: TGTGCCAGCAGAGACCTGACAGTATTCGAAGCTTTCTTT. Protein: CASRDLTVFEAFF.

The chain recombines TRBV4-2 with TRBJ2-3; the D gene is possibly TRBD1 (6 bases). Germline loops: CDR1 LGHNA, CDR2 YNFKEQ. V was trimmed by 4 bases and J by 5 bases, leaving 19 bases between them. CDR3 length equals 16 residues. The DNA for the CDR3 is TGTGCCAGCAGCCCGTGGGACACTCGGGTTAAAGATACGCAGTATTTT. This codes for CASSPWDTRVKDTQYF.

V and J are TRBV6-6 and TRBJ1-4; D is unresolved. The germline V gene has CDR1 MNHNY and CDR2 SVGAGI (reference sequence). This CDR3 has 13 amino acids. With 5 bases removed from V and 4 bases from J, the gap between germline ends came to 8 bases. The CDR3 DNA follows: TGTGCCAGCAGTCGCAGTATTAATGAAAAACTGTTTTTT. This encodes CASSRSINEKLFF.

The rearrangement links TRBV6-5 to TRBJ2-1; TRBD2 matches at 9 bases. After removal of 3 bases from V and 8 bases from J, the junction contained 8 bases not matched to a gene. The CDR3 loop spans 15 amino acids. The germline CDR1 and CDR2 sequences are MNHEY and SVGAGI. The CDR3, as DNA: TGTGCCAGCAGTTATAGCGGGGGAGCTTCTGATGAGCAGTTCTTC. Translated, it gives CASSYSGGASDEQFF.

The chain is built from TRBV14 and TRBJ1-3, with D unclear. CDR3 length: 15 amino acids. Germline-derived CDR1 and CDR2 are SGHDN and FVKESK. The ends were cut back, 0 bases at V and 2 bases at J, with 8 bases in the middle. The CDR3 region has the DNA TGTGCCAGCAGCCAAGACAGGTGGGCTGGAAACACCATATATTTT. Protein product: CASSQDRWAGNTIYF.

This chain joins TRBV6-6 and TRBJ1-2; 8 positions match TRBD1. Germline V gene data show CDR1 as MNHNY and CDR2 as SVGAGI (reference sequence). This CDR3 spans 13 amino acids. The V and J ends lost 6 bases and 3 bases, in that order; junction bases with no gene match: 3. The CDR3 bases are TGTGCCAGCAGCCAACAGGGGGACTATGGCTACACCTTC. This gives the protein CASSQQGDYGYTF.

The chain joins TRBV30 to TRBJ2-1, with D perhaps TRBD2 (5 bases). V was cut by 0 bases and J by 5 bases, with 11 bases left in between. This CDR3 is built from 14 residues. Germline CDR1 reads GTSNPN; CDR2 reads SVGIG (reference sequence). The CDR3 nucleotides read TGTGCCTGGAGTGTACTTAGCGAGGACAATGAGCAGTTCTTC. Protein product: CAWSVLSEDNEQFF.

The chain joins TRBV29-1 to TRBJ2-3; possible D gene TRBD2, 5 bases. CDR3 size: 10 residues. V was pared by 6 bases and J by 6 bases, with 7 bases between. Germline-derived CDR1 and CDR2 are SQVTM and ANQGSEA. In nucleotides, the CDR3 is TGCAGCGTGGAGCGGGATACGCAGTATTTT. Amino acids: CSVERDTQYF.

The chain combines TRBV7-9 with TRBJ2-3, with D unclear. Trimming took off 5 bases at V and 4 bases at J, with 7 bases between the two ends. Per germline, CDR1 SEHNR and CDR2 FQNEAQ (reference sequence). There are 12 residues in the CDR3. CDR3 amino acids: CASSPVPDTQYF. CDR3 in DNA: TGTGCCAGCAGCCCGGTCCCAGATACGCAGTATTTT.

The chain uses TRBV5-4 and TRBJ2-7; TRBD1 matches at 8 bases. V shed 0 bases and J 7 bases; nucleotides not matched to a gene: 6. The CDR3 spans 14 residues. CDR1 is SGHNT and CDR2 is YYREEE in the germline V gene (reference sequence). The CDR3: CASSLGQGAREQYF. CDR3 in DNA: TGTGCCAGCAGCTTGGGGCAGGGGGCGCGGGAGCAGTACTTC.

CDR3 coding DNA: TGTGCCAGTAGTCTGGAGGGGCTAGGGGAGACCCAGTACTTC. It is translated as CASSLEGLGETQYF. The chain combines TRBV19 with TRBJ2-5; tentative D call: TRBD2 (6 bases). Germline V gene sequence: CDR1 LNHDA, CDR2 SQIVND (reference sequence). V was pared by 5 bases and J by 5 bases, with 15 bases between. This CDR3 is built from 14 residues.

This clone was seen a few times. The genes are TRBV5-1 and TRBJ2-3; weak D call: TRBD1 (5 bases). Germline V CDR1 and CDR2: SGHRS, YFSETQ. Trimming cost V 1 base and J 3 bases, with 9 bases left between them. The CDR3 spans 14 residues. This chain's CDR3 is CASSLQSGTDTQYF. CDR3 DNA sequence: TGCGCCAGCAGCTTGCAGTCAGGGACAGATACGCAGTATTTT.

The chain recombines TRBV2 with TRBJ2-1; 9 nucleotides agree with TRBD2. This CDR3 has 15 amino acids. Germline V gene lookup returns CDR1 SNHLY and CDR2 FYNNEI. J was trimmed by 8 bases and V by 3 bases; bases with no gene match: 8. DNA for the CDR3: TGTGCCAGCAGTGACCGGAGCGGGAGGTATTATGAGCAGTTCTTC. Protein: CASSDRSGRYYEQFF.

This clone was seen just once. This chain connects TRBV4-1 to TRBJ1-2; maybe TRBD1 (6 bases). V was shortened by 0 bases and J by 4 bases, with 12 bases between the two germline ends. CDR1 MGHRA and CDR2 YSYEKL come from the germline V gene. The CDR3 loop spans 15 amino acids. In DNA, the CDR3 is TGCGCCAGCAGCCAAGACCCCGGACAGACCTATGGCTACACCTTC. Translated: CASSQDPGQTYGYTF.

This clone was detected a few times. The genes are TRBV6-5 and TRBJ2-7, with TRBD1 matching 7 bases. The trim removed 0 bases at V and 4 bases at J, leaving 9 bases unmatched. Germline V CDR1 and CDR2: MNHEY, SVGAGI. The CDR3 sequence is 16 residues long. The chain's CDR3 is CASSYSGRGNGYEQYF. The DNA of the CDR3 is TGTGCCAGCAGTTACTCGGGCAGGGGGAACGGGTACGAGCAGTACTTC.

This clone occurred once. This chain links TRBV7-9 with TRBJ2-5; TRBD1 matches 9 bases. V shed 5 bases and J 2 bases; nucleotides not matched to a gene: 3. Germline values: CDR1 SEHNR, CDR2 FQNEAQ (reference sequence). CDR3 length: 14 amino acids. The CDR3 spells CASSQGTGQETQYF. CDR3 nucleotide sequence: TGTGCCAGCAGCCAAGGGACAGGGCAAGAGACCCAGTACTTC. Complete variable domain (other parts from reference TRBV7-9 and TRBJ2-5): DTGVSQNPRHKITKRGQNVTFRCDPISEHNRLYWYRQTLGQGPEFLTYFQNEAQLEKSRLLSDRFSAERPKGSFSTLEIQRTEQGDSAMYLCASSQGTGQETQYFGPGTRLLVL.

The chain combines TRBV9 with TRBJ2-7; 7 nucleotides line up with TRBD1. The CDR3 is 14 residues long. The trim removed 1 base at V and 5 bases at J, leaving 6 bases unmatched. The germline gives CDR1 SGDLS, CDR2 YYNGEE. CDR3 DNA: TGTGCCAGCAGCGTATCCGGGACAGTTAACGAGCAGTACTTC. The encoded protein is CASSVSGTVNEQYF.

The chain uses TRBV7-9 and TRBJ1-2, with 12 bases fitting TRBD1. V dropped 0 bases and J dropped 4; count of bases not matched to a gene: 0. The CDR3 has 15 residues. Germline V CDR1 and CDR2: SEHNR, FQNEAQ (reference sequence). Here the CDR3 DNA reads TGTGCCAGCAGCTTAGCGGGACAGGGGGCCTATGGCTACACCTTC. It encodes CASSLAGQGAYGYTF.

This chain connects TRBV7-2 to TRBJ2-7, with 10 positions matching TRBD2. Germline trimming cut 0 bases from V and 2 bases from J; bases unmatched to any gene: 7. Germline values: CDR1 SGHTA, CDR2 FQGNSA. The CDR3 extends over 17 amino acids. In DNA form, the CDR3 reads TGTGCCAGCAGCTTAGCCCCTAGCGGGGGTTCTCCCTACGAGCAGTACTTC. This codes for CASSLAPSGGSPYEQYF.